The T cell receptor (beta chain) described here comes from a study of T-cell memory formation after mild COVID-19. Per germline, CDR1 SGHTA and CDR2 FQGNSA. V was shortened by 2 bases and J by 4 bases, with 5 bases between the two germline ends. This CDR3 has 13 amino acids. This clonotype was detected only a few times. One entry per CDR3 protein results from TCRdb running MiXCR on the 5' RACE reads. The sample has a few hundred thousand distinct CDR3 sequences; 7.5% to 10% are singletons. The V and J genes are TRBV7-2 and TRBJ2-2, with D unclear. This clonotype was obtained from a man aged 18 to 30 who had mild COVID-19 (a few samples of this study predate the infection). Cell type and time point are not known. Specimen: PBMCs or a T cell subset sorted from them (not recorded which). CDR3 nucleotides: TGTGCCAGCAGCTTAAAAACCACCGGGGAGCTGTTTTTT. It codes for CASSLKTTGELFF.